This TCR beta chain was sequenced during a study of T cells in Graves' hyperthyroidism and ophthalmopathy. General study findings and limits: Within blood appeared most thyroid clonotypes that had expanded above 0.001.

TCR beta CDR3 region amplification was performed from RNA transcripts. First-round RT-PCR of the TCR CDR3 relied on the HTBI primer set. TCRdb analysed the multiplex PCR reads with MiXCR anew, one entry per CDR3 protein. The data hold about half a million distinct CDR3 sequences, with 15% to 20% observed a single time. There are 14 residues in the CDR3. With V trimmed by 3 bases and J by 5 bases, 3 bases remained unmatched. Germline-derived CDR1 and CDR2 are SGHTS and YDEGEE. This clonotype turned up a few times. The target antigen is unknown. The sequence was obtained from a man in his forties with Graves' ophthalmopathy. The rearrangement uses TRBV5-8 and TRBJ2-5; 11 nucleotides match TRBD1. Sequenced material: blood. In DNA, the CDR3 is TGTGCCAGCAGCTGGACAGGGGGCGGGGAGACCCAGTACTTC. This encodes CASSWTGGGETQYF.